The 4 T cell receptor beta chains reported below all come from one sample, sequenced in a study of monozygotic twins with inflammatory bowel disease. TCRdb re-called the 5' RACE reads, yielding one record per CDR3 amino acid sequence without DNA. The sample table sets out 400,000 to 500,000 distinct CDR3 sequences. Specimen: blood. Source of these receptors: a human donor with ulcerative colitis or Crohn's disease, or a healthy co-twin of an affected twin (not recorded which).

This chain links TRBV27 with TRBJ2-1; TCRdb outputs TRBD2, but without DNA this stays unchecked. Germline CDR1 and CDR2: MNHEY and SMNVEV (reference sequence). This CDR3 contains 16 residues. CDR3 sequence: CASSSPLAGWVHEQFF.

This sequence joins TRBV7-9 and TRBJ1-1. CDR1 and CDR2 from the germline V gene are SEHNR and FQNEAQ (reference sequence). This CDR3 has 14 amino acids. The CDR3 protein is CASSPPREGTEAFF.

This chain joins TRBV4-1 and TRBJ1-1. CDR1 MGHRA and CDR2 YSYEKL come from the germline V gene. The CDR3 has 15 residues. The CDR3 here is CASSQLSGGRTEAFF.

The chain is built from TRBV5-1 and TRBJ1-6; checking the TCRdb D call of TRBD1 is not possible without DNA. The CDR3 extends over 14 amino acids. Germline-derived CDR1 and CDR2 are SGHRS and YFSETQ. The CDR3 sequence is CASSSAGVGSPLHF.